This is a list of T cell receptor beta chains from one sample in a study of CD8 T cells in Susac syndrome. One entry per CDR3 protein results from TCRdb running MiXCR on the immunoSEQ multiplex PCR reads. In the table there are about 300,000 distinct CDR3 sequences, over 75% of which are singletons. Material: CD8+ T cells from PBMCs. Receptors originate from a human donor with multiple sclerosis. CDR3s include the opening cysteine and the closing phenylalanine or tryptophan.

>TRBV6-1|13
CASLDVPTGEQYF
>TRBV27|13
CASSLAGDYEQFF
>TRBV12-3/TRBV12-4|16
CASSPAGLALNNEQFF
>TRBV30|13
CAWSGTGGTEAFF
>TRBV28|14
CASSSPGGYTEAFF
>TRBV9|12
CASSTLHNEQFF
>TRBV20-1|14
CSARDPWDSYEQYF
>TRBV12-3/TRBV12-4|15
CASSLDGLGTDTQYF
>TRBV2|11
CATEGTDTQYF
>TRBV20-1|16
CSATPRDGGSSYEQYF
>TRBV12-3/TRBV12-4|13
CASWGGVYTEAFF
>TRBV20-1|12
CTRRALQETQYF
>TRBV9|13
CASSVDPTPEQFF
>TRBV27|14
CASSLMGWSGELFF
>TRBV6-2/TRBV6-3|15
CASSRDSLTYNEQFF
>TRBV10-3|12
CATGDRAYEQYF
>TRBV6-4|14
CASSPRAERTEAFF
>TRBV16|12
CASSQSPAPQHF
>TRBV7-9|15
CASSFRASETDTQYF
>TRBV12-3/TRBV12-4|11
CASSFDYGYTF
>TRBV29-1|13
CSVRGSRSYEQYF
>TRBV28|15
CASSPRVSSYNEQFF
>TRBV3-1|12
CASSQGLEPQHF
>TRBV7-9|18
CASSRKGPERLAKNIQYF
>TRBV28|16
CASSPSGRSRTDTQYF
>TRBV19|15
CASSIGTGPNQPQHF
>TRBV7-9|14
CASSGSGTRGEQYF
>TRBV29-1|10
CSGSNTEAFF
>TRBV28|13
CASRKGTQETQYF
>TRBV6-2/TRBV6-3|18
CASSYAPLDRARDTEAFF
>TRBV6-1|17
CASSPWSGPSGANVLTF
>TRBV5-1|14
CASSLGHPHYGYTF
>TRBV20-1|15
CSARDLEGGYNEQFF
>TRBV12-3/TRBV12-4|12
CASSSAGREQYF
>TRBV5-4|13
CASRRRGWGEAFF
>TRBV27|16
CASSLSHALMNTEAFF
>TRBV15|13
CATSRAGTDTQYF
>TRBV7-9|14
CASSRTGIAYEQYF
>TRBV20-1|13
CSARFGQGNEQFF
>TRBV29-1|13
CSVGTARAQPQHF
>TRBV4-3|16
CASSQGQTSSTDTQYF
>TRBV7-3|16
CASSPGLESSTDTQYF
>TRBV4-3|15
CASSQNRDRYNEQYF
>TRBV29-1|10
CSVDGNEQFF
>TRBV20-1|15
CSARDGTSGSYEQYF
>TRBV19|14
CASKPPGARNEQFF
>TRBV12-3/TRBV12-4|14
CASSPEAGVDTQYF
>TRBV7-3|14
CASISGSYSYEQYF
>TRBV7-9|14
CASRDPRGTDTQYF
>TRBV5-1|15
CASSLEAFPYNEQFF
>TRBV19|15
CASSVGGRLNEKLFF
>TRBV12-3/TRBV12-4|14
CASTVSGLNTEAFF
>TRBV9|13
CASSSGQEDGYTF